These 28 T cell receptor beta chains were sequenced from one sample in a study of early T cells in non-severe SARS-CoV-2 infection. TCRdb passed the 5' RACE reads through MiXCR, listing each CDR3 protein once. The sample contains 25,000 to 30,000 distinct CDR3 sequences, 4.5% to 5.5% of which appear only once. Source material: whole blood. These receptors were collected from an adult who was a healthcare worker with PCR-confirmed SARS-CoV-2 infection or an uninfected control (not recorded which).

J is TRBJ2-7 and V is TRBV19; possibly TRBD1 for D (6 bases). There are 13 residues in the CDR3. V was cut by 4 bases and J by 7 bases, with 14 bases left in between. Germline V lookup: CDR1 LNHDA, CDR2 SQIVND (reference sequence). For the CDR3, the DNA is TGTGCCAGTAGTACAGGACAGCCGGGGGAGCAGTACTTC. Amino acid sequence: CASSTGQPGEQYF.

Only a few counts were recorded for this clonotype. This chain's CDR3 is CASTPGSGAGGYGYTF. The DNA for the CDR3 is TGTGCCAGTACCCCCGGATCGGGGGCTGGTGGCTATGGCTACACCTTC. The rearrangement uses TRBV19 and TRBJ1-2; D possibly corresponds to TRBD1 (6 bases). V gave up 7 bases and J gave up 4 bases, with 22 bases separating them. This CDR3 is built from 16 residues. Per the germline V gene, CDR1 is LNHDA and CDR2 is SQIVND (reference sequence).

This clonotype was observed many times. V is TRBV29-1 and J is TRBJ1-4; perhaps TRBD1 as D (5 bases). The V gene's germline CDR1 is SQVTM and CDR2 ANQGSEA. V lost 4 bases, J lost 6 bases, and 12 bases lay in between. This CDR3 is built from 13 residues. In DNA, the CDR3 is TGCAGCGTTGCAGGGACGGCGGATGAAAAACTGTTTTTT. It yields the protein CSVAGTADEKLFF. Combining the CDR3 with reference TRBV29-1 and TRBJ1-4 gives the whole variable domain SAVISQKPSRDICQRGTSLTIQCQVDSQVTMMFWYRQQPGQSLTLIATANQGSEATYESGFVIDKFPISRPNLTFSTLTVSNMSPEDSSIYLCSVAGTADEKLFFGSGTQLSVL.

V gene TRBV7-6 combines with J gene TRBJ1-1; 8 nucleotides align to TRBD1. The CDR3 has 15 amino acids. V gave up 5 bases and J gave up 4 bases; unmatched junction bases: 9. Germline V CDR1 and CDR2: SGHVS, FNYEAQ. In DNA form, the CDR3 reads TGTGCCAGCAGCACCGCCCCAGGGGGCGTCACTGAAGCTTTCTTT. This translates into CASSTAPGGVTEAFF.

This clonotype came up many times. V and J are TRBV11-2 and TRBJ2-7, with 8 bases aligning to TRBD1. Looked up from germline, CDR1 is SGHAT and CDR2 is FQNNGV. This CDR3 comprises 16 residues. Unmatched junction bases numbered 11, after V lost 7 bases and J lost 0 bases. The CDR3 DNA follows: TGTGCCAGCATCCCATCGACAGGGGTAAGCTCCTACGAGCAGTACTTC. Translating gives CASIPSTGVSSYEQYF.

At least ten counts were recorded for this clonotype. The J gene is TRBJ1-2, the V gene TRBV15; D might be TRBD1 (6 bases). Germline-derived CDR1 and CDR2 are LNHNV and YYDKDF (reference sequence). The CDR3 has 15 amino acids. Trimming took off 5 bases at V and 2 bases at J, with 15 bases between the two ends. CDR3 nucleotide sequence: TGTGCCACCAGCGATAGATGGACAGAAAACTATGGCTACACCTTC. This translates into CATSDRWTENYGYTF.

This clonotype was recorded at least ten times. The CDR3 DNA reads as TGTGCCAGCAGCTTCCGACGGGACAGAGGGTTCGGAACTGAAGCTTTCTTT. Its protein product is CASSFRRDRGFGTEAFF. The V call is TRBV7-8, the J call TRBJ1-1; 7 bases are shared with TRBD1. V gave up 3 bases and J gave up 5 bases; unmatched junction bases: 15. The germline CDR1 and CDR2 sequences are SGHVS and FQNEAQ. This CDR3 region has 17 residues.

The chain couples TRBV11-2 to TRBJ2-3, with TRBD2 identical over 12 bases. CDR3 length equals 15 residues. V was pared by 5 bases and J by 2 bases, with 2 bases of the junction left unmatched. Per the germline V gene, CDR1 is SGHAT and CDR2 is FQNNGV. The CDR3 sequence: CASSRLAGATDTQYF. CDR3 in DNA: TGTGCCAGCAGCCGACTAGCGGGAGCCACAGATACGCAGTATTTT.

In this sample, this clonotype turned up many times. This chain connects TRBV11-2 to TRBJ2-2, with D tentatively TRBD2 (6 bases). There are 16 residues in the CDR3. Trimming shortened V by 2 bases and J by 2 bases, and 12 bases separated the two germline ends. Germline loops: CDR1 SGHAT, CDR2 FQNNGV. The CDR3 loop is CASSLMLAANTGELFF. CDR3 sequence (DNA): TGTGCCAGCAGCTTAATGTTAGCGGCTAACACCGGGGAGCTGTTTTTT. Filled out from reference TRBV11-2 and TRBJ2-2, the complete variable domain reads EAGVAQSPRYKIIEKRQSVAFWCNPISGHATLYWYQQILGQGPKLLIQFQNNGVVDDSQLPKDRFSAERLKGVDSTLKIQPAKLEDSAVYLCASSLMLAANTGELFFGEGSRLTVL.

The CDR3: CASSLFPNTEAFF. The CDR3 coding sequence is TGTGCCAGCAGCTTATTCCCCAACACTGAAGCTTTCTTT. This chain joins TRBV7-3 and TRBJ1-1; no definite D call. This CDR3 is 13 amino acids long. CDR1 and CDR2 from the germline V gene are SGHTA and FQGTGA. Trimming shortened V by 2 bases and J by 2 bases, and 6 bases separated the two germline ends.

The rearrangement uses TRBV10-3 and TRBJ2-5; the D gene could be TRBD1 or TRBD2 (5 bases each). The germline V and J ends were trimmed by 6 bases and 10 bases, with 18 bases remaining between them. There are 13 residues in the CDR3. Germline assignment: CDR1 ENHRY and CDR2 SYGVKD. The CDR3 sequence is CAISWDLSNYQYF. The CDR3 DNA sequence: TGTGCCATCAGCTGGGACCTCTCGAATTACCAGTACTTC.

This clonotype was seen at least ten times. This chain links TRBV19 with TRBJ1-2; D gene ambiguous. The CDR3 contains 14 residues. In germline, CDR1 is LNHDA, CDR2 SQIVND (reference sequence). Trimming left V 4 bases short and J 0 bases short, with 9 bases between. Here the CDR3 DNA reads TGTGCCAGTAGTACCTCAGGTTCTAACTATGGCTACACCTTC. This encodes CASSTSGSNYGYTF. Using reference TRBV19 and TRBJ1-2 for the parts outside the CDR3, the full variable domain is DGGITQSPKYLFRKEGQNVTLSCEQNLNHDAMYWYRQDPGQGLRLIYYSQIVNDFQKGDIAEGYSVSREKKESFPLTVTSAQKNPTAFYLCASSTSGSNYGYTFGSGTRLTVV.

This chain links TRBV7-9 with TRBJ2-2, with 16 bases identical to TRBD2. J was trimmed by 2 bases and V by 4 bases; bases with no gene match: 7. Germline V gene lookup returns CDR1 SEHNR and CDR2 FQNEAQ (reference sequence). This CDR3 has 19 residues. The CDR3 sequence is CASSSGLAGGPRNTGELFF. The DNA for the CDR3 is TGTGCCAGCAGCTCGGGACTAGCGGGAGGGCCAAGAAACACCGGGGAGCTGTTTTTT.

This clonotype was recorded many times. The V gene is TRBV7-9, the J gene TRBJ1-1; D unclear. V was cut by 3 bases and J by 4 bases, with 15 bases left in between. This CDR3 is 15 amino acids long. CDR1 and CDR2 (germline): SEHNR, FQNEAQ (reference sequence). The CDR3, as DNA: TGTGCCAGCAGCTTCGCGCCGGGCCTCGGCACTGAAGCTTTCTTT. As protein: CASSFAPGLGTEAFF. The whole variable domain, filled in from reference TRBV7-9 and TRBJ1-1, reads DTGVSQNPRHKITKRGQNVTFRCDPISEHNRLYWYRQTLGQGPEFLTYFQNEAQLEKSRLLSDRFSAERPKGSFSTLEIQRTEQGDSAMYLCASSFAPGLGTEAFFGQGTRLTVV.

This clonotype was seen repeatedly, ten times or more. The chain combines TRBV19 with TRBJ2-1; 12 positions match TRBD2. The germline CDR1 and CDR2 sequences are LNHDA and SQIVND (reference sequence). J gave up 3 bases and V 5 bases, and 8 bases lay outside the gene matches. The CDR3 extends over 17 amino acids. The CDR3 loop is CASSFRLAGVFYNEQFF. The CDR3, as DNA: TGTGCCAGTAGTTTCCGACTAGCGGGGGTCTTCTACAATGAGCAGTTCTTC.

The sample holds many counts of this clonotype. The V call is TRBV6-6, the J call TRBJ2-1; D call uncertain. Between the trimmed V and J ends, which lost 2 bases and 1 base, there was a span of 6 bases. The CDR3 totals 14 residues. The germline gives CDR1 MNHNY, CDR2 SVGAGI (reference sequence). The CDR3 DNA reads TGTGCCAGCAGTTACCGCGGATCCTACAATGAGCAGTTCTTC. Translation: CASSYRGSYNEQFF.

The rearrangement uses TRBV7-2 and TRBJ1-3; D may be TRBD1 (6 bases). Trimming took off 3 bases at V and 3 bases at J, with 18 bases between the two ends. CDR3 length: 17 residues. Per the germline V gene, CDR1 is SGHTA and CDR2 is FQGNSA. The CDR3, as DNA: TGTGCCAGCAGCTTGACTGGCAGGGGAATTGGTGGAAACACCATATATTTT. Amino acid sequence: CASSLTGRGIGGNTIYF.

The V call is TRBV10-3, the J call TRBJ2-7; D is possibly TRBD1 (5 bases). The CDR3 runs to 14 residues. V was trimmed by 4 bases and J by 7 bases, leaving 17 bases between them. Germline values: CDR1 ENHRY, CDR2 SYGVKD. The DNA of the CDR3 is TGTGCCATCAGTGGGGGCAGGGCCAGAGAAGAGCAGTACTTC. It specifies CAISGGRAREEQYF.

The rearrangement uses TRBV6-1 and TRBJ1-6; no firm D call. The V and J ends lost 3 bases and 14 bases respectively, with 20 bases between them. CDR1 and CDR2 (germline): MNHNS, SASEGT. The CDR3 is made up of 15 amino acids. The CDR3 sequence is CASSEGSAESWTLHF. As DNA, the CDR3 is TGTGCCAGCAGTGAGGGCAGCGCTGAATCGTGGACCCTCCACTTT.

V usage is TRBV5-4 and J usage is TRBJ2-1; 14 positions agree with TRBD2. The germline gives CDR1 SGHNT, CDR2 YYREEE (reference sequence). V was pared by 4 bases and J by 5 bases, with 17 bases of the junction left unmatched. This CDR3 contains 20 residues. In nucleotides, the CDR3 is TGTGCCAGCAGCCGGACATGGCGCACGGGACTAGCGGGGGCCCACAATGAGCAGTTCTTC. As protein: CASSRTWRTGLAGAHNEQFF.

This clonotype was seen at least ten times. The chain joins TRBV5-1 to TRBJ2-7; no reliable D call. From germline, CDR1 is SGHRS and CDR2 YFSETQ. Trimming took 4 bases from V and 5 from J, leaving 10 bases between them. There are 12 residues in the CDR3. CDR3 nucleotides: TGCGCCAGCAGCGTAGCCACCAACGAGCAGTACTTC. Residues: CASSVATNEQYF.

This clonotype was recorded at least ten times. The genes are TRBV7-9 and TRBJ2-5; 8 bases fit TRBD1. Germline V CDR1 and CDR2: SEHNR, FQNEAQ (reference sequence). The CDR3 runs 12 residues. J gave up 4 bases and V 8 bases, and 3 bases lay outside the gene matches. CDR3 nucleotide sequence: TGTGCCAGCGGTGACAGGGGAGAGACCCAGTACTTC. It yields the protein CASGDRGETQYF.

This clonotype was seen only a few times. The V and J genes are TRBV3-1 and TRBJ2-2; D is ambiguous. CDR3 length: 14 residues. Germline-derived CDR1 and CDR2 are LGHDT and YNNKEL (reference sequence). With 2 bases removed from V and 5 bases from J, the gap between germline ends came to 9 bases. The CDR3 DNA follows: TGTGCCAGCAGCCAACGGACGGTAACCGGGGAGCTGTTTTTT. It specifies CASSQRTVTGELFF.

This clonotype appeared a few times. The chain uses TRBV15 and TRBJ2-7; weak D call: TRBD2 (6 bases). V was shortened by 1 base and J by 7 bases, with 8 bases between the two germline ends. CDR1 and CDR2 (germline): LNHNV, YYDKDF (reference sequence). The length of the CDR3 is 12 residues. The CDR3 nucleotides read TGTGCCACCAGCAGAGGGAGGGTGGAGCAGTACTTC. Protein product: CATSRGRVEQYF. Looking up the rest from reference TRBV15 and TRBJ2-7 gives the full variable domain: DAMVIQNPRYQVTQFGKPVTLSCSQTLNHNVMYWYQQKSSQAPKLLFHYYDKDFNNEADTPDNFQSRRPNTSFCFLDIRSPGLGDTAMYLCATSRGRVEQYFGPGTRLTVT.

This clonotype came up many times. The V gene is TRBV6-6, the J gene TRBJ2-7, with D perhaps matching TRBD1 or TRBD2 (5 bases each). There are 14 residues in the CDR3. V shed 2 bases and J shed 2 bases, with 10 bases lying between them. Looked up from germline, CDR1 is MNHNY and CDR2 is SVGAGI (reference sequence). The CDR3 spells CASSYRGVPYEQYF. The CDR3 nucleotides read TGTGCCAGCAGTTACCGAGGGGTCCCCTACGAGCAGTACTTC.

The table lists this clonotype with a few counts. V is TRBV11-2 and J is TRBJ2-1; no clear D gene. CDR3 length: 12 residues. The germline V and J ends were trimmed by 5 bases and 9 bases, with 11 bases remaining between them. Germline CDR1 reads SGHAT; CDR2 reads FQNNGV. CDR3 in DNA: TGTGCCAGCAGCCCCCATGGTGCTGAGCAGTTCTTC. Its translation is CASSPHGAEQFF.

The V and J genes are TRBV7-3 and TRBJ2-3; TRBD2 agrees at 8 bases. The J segment lost 4 bases and the V segment lost 1 base, leaving 4 bases of the junction unmatched. The CDR3 extends over 15 amino acids. The V gene's germline CDR1 is SGHTA and CDR2 FQGTGA. The chain's CDR3 is CASSLSGGGPDTQYF. Written as DNA, the CDR3 is TGTGCCAGCAGCTTAAGTGGCGGGGGGCCAGATACGCAGTATTTT.

As concerns this clonotype: A much larger clone sits a single nucleotide away, making a read error possible. The CDR3 loop reads CASSFTGHPLYEQYF. Here the CDR3 DNA reads TGTGCCAGCAGCTTTACGGGACACCCACTCTACGAGCAGTACTTC. The rearrangement joins TRBV11-3 to TRBJ2-7, with a possible D match to TRBD1 (6 bases). The germline CDR1 and CDR2 sequences are SGHNT and YENEEA. The ends were cut back, 3 bases at V and 3 bases at J, with 15 bases in the middle. The CDR3 has 15 amino acids. Full variable domain (missing parts from reference TRBV11-3 and TRBJ2-7): EAGVVQSPRYKIIEKKQPVAFWCNPISGHNTLYWYLQNLGQGPELLIRYENEEAVDDSQLPKDRFSAERLKGVDSTLKIQPAELGDSAVYLCASSFTGHPLYEQYFGPGTRLTVT.